This section outlines one TCR beta chain sequence together with its context. What it binds is not known. The CDR3 is made up of 16 amino acids. CDR1 SGHNT and CDR2 YYREEE come from the germline V gene (reference sequence). The V gene lost 4 bases and the J gene lost 1 base, with 14 bases spanning the gap. The sample is drawn from a study of cytomegalovirus exposure and HLA in healthy donors. Use of 60 Vbeta and 13 Jbeta primers characterized the PCR. Assay used: immunoSEQ multiplex PCR; TCRdb lists only in-frame clones, some missing. Of more than 80,000 clones listed, more than 70% are singletons. Study-level results: Apart from CMV serostatus, no immune exposure information was available.

The receptor's source is a man in his forties in good health and CMV-seronegative. This chain uses TRBV5-4 with TRBJ2-2, with a possible D match to TRBD2 (6 bases). Sequences were obtained from PBMCs. The DNA for the CDR3 is TGTGCCAGCAGCCCTGGGACTTCCATGAACACCGGGGAGCTGTTTTTT. This codes for CASSPGTSMNTGELFF.